The clone carrying this T cell receptor (beta chain) was counted only a few times. The antigen is undetermined. The sample originates from a study of T cell responses to AZD1222 COVID-19 vaccine. Sequencing was performed with immunoSEQ multiplex PCR; in TCRdb, only in-frame clones are kept and a portion is missing. The table records around 94,000 clones, around 85% of them present only once. V lost 8 bases to trimming and J lost 5 bases, with 24 bases between them. CDR1 and CDR2 from the germline V gene are LNHDA and SQIVND (reference sequence). The CDR3 runs to 16 residues. Findings and caveats of the study: It was only after the peak T cell response that any repertoires were sampled.

The chain links TRBV19 to TRBJ2-5, with TRBD1 as a possible D gene (6 bases). This material consisted of peripheral blood, taken 28 days after the second AZD1222 dose. The sequence was obtained from an adult who received the AZD1222 COVID-19 vaccine. CDR3 nucleotides: TGTGCCAGTGGGACATCGATGACAGTAACAGGGGAGACCCAGTACTTC. Translation gives CASGTSMTVTGETQYF.